The next 13 T cell receptor beta chains were all read from a single sample in a study of blood T cell repertoires in COVID-19. Using immunoSEQ multiplex PCR, the repertoire was profiled, and TCRdb retains in-frame clones only, with some absent. Of 150,000 or so clones detected, more than 75% appear once; the ten largest clones hold around 1.2%. Sequencing was done on a sample of PBMCs or T cells enriched from blood (not recorded which). The receptors here all came from a human donor with acute COVID-19. The donor label of this sample is uncertain.

This clone occurred once. The V and J genes are TRBV4-1 and TRBJ1-2; 10 bases align to TRBD1. CDR3 length: 20 residues. Germline-derived CDR1 and CDR2 are MGHRA and YSYEKL. The ends lost 0 bases at V and 1 base at J; junction bases unmatched: 14. The DNA for the CDR3 is TGCGCCAGCAGCCAAGATCCACGGAGGCCGGGACAGGGGAATAACTATGGCTACACCTTC. Amino acid sequence: CASSQDPRRPGQGNNYGYTF.

The chain couples TRBV7-2 to TRBJ2-7; D is perhaps TRBD1 (6 bases). The ends were cut back, 1 base at V and 1 base at J, with 11 bases in the middle. This CDR3 has 15 residues. CDR1 is SGHTA, CDR2 FQGNSA, per germline. CDR3 amino acids: CASSLEGHGSYEQYF. The CDR3 DNA reads TGTGCCAGCAGCTTAGAGGGACACGGATCCTACGAGCAGTACTTC. The full variable domain, its missing parts supplied by reference TRBV7-2 and TRBJ2-7, is GAGVSQSPSNKVTEKGKDVELRCDPISGHTALYWYRQSLGQGLEFLIYFQGNSAPDKSGLPSDRFSAERTGGSVSTLTIQRTQQEDSAVYLCASSLEGHGSYEQYFGPGTRLTVT.

V usage is TRBV7-2 and J usage is TRBJ1-3; perhaps TRBD1 as D (5 bases). V was shortened by 5 bases and J by 8 bases, with 10 bases between the two germline ends. Germline-derived CDR1 and CDR2 are SGHTA and FQGNSA. The CDR3 length is 12 residues. For the CDR3, the DNA is TGTGCCAGCAGCCCCGGACACGACACCATATATTTT. Translated, it gives CASSPGHDTIYF.

This chain links TRBV12-5 with TRBJ1-1; no reliable D call. CDR1 is LGHNT, CDR2 FRNRAP, per germline. CDR3 size: 15 residues. Trimming pared 1 base from V and 4 bases from J, leaving 13 bases between. The CDR3 DNA follows: TGTGCTAGTGGTTTGGGAACCTCAAGAGCCACTGAAGCTTTCTTT. Translated, it gives CASGLGTSRATEAFF. Variable domain in full (rest from reference TRBV12-5 and TRBJ1-1): DARVTQTPRHKVTEMGQEVTMRCQPILGHNTVFWYRQTMMQGLELLAYFRNRAPLDDSGMPKDRFSAEMPDATLATLKIQPSEPRDSAVYFCASGLGTSRATEAFFGQGTRLTVV.

The chain carries TRBV6-5 and TRBJ1-2; D is perhaps TRBD1 (5 bases). The CDR3 runs to 15 residues. The V and J ends lost 5 bases and 5 bases respectively, with 18 bases between them. Per the germline V gene, CDR1 is MNHEY and CDR2 is SVGAGI. CDR3 nucleotides: TGTGCCAGCAGTACCCCGGGCGGGGGGAAGTATGGCTACACCTTC. Translation: CASSTPGGGKYGYTF.

In its sample, this clone was seen once. This rearrangement joins TRBV10-2 to TRBJ1-1, with 7 bases fitting TRBD1. V lost 2 bases to trimming and J lost 1 base; unmatched junction nucleotides: 4. CDR3 size: 15 residues. CDR1 is WSHSY, CDR2 SAAADI, per germline. CDR3 DNA sequence: TGCGCCAGCAGTGAGAGGGGGCGAGGGAACACTGAAGCTTTCTTT. It codes for CASSERGRGNTEAFF.

CDR3 DNA sequence: TGTGCCAGCAGCGTAGGGGGAGGATTGTACGAGCAGTACTTC. Translated, it gives CASSVGGGLYEQYF. The V and J genes are TRBV9 and TRBJ2-7; TRBD2 is a possible D gene (6 bases). The CDR3 is 14 residues long. V was shortened by 0 bases and J by 4 bases, with 11 bases between the two germline ends. Germline V CDR1 and CDR2: SGDLS, YYNGEE.

This clone was seen only a few times. The rearrangement joins TRBV27 to TRBJ1-1; D remains ambiguous. V lost 7 bases and J lost 5, with 8 bases in between. The CDR3 loop spans 11 amino acids. The germline CDR1 and CDR2 sequences are MNHEY and SMNVEV (reference sequence). The CDR3 protein is CASTRWTEAFF. CDR3 nucleotides: TGTGCCAGCACCCGGTGGACTGAAGCTTTCTTT.

The rearrangement joins TRBV19 to TRBJ2-5, with 7 bases lining up with TRBD2. This CDR3 region has 12 residues. The germline V gene has CDR1 LNHDA and CDR2 SQIVND (reference sequence). J gave up 5 bases and V 7 bases, and 4 bases lay outside the gene matches. CDR3 amino acids: CASTQGGETQYF. CDR3 in DNA: TGTGCCAGTACGCAGGGAGGGGAGACCCAGTACTTC.

V usage is TRBV6-5 and J usage is TRBJ2-7; 10 positions agree with TRBD2. The length of the CDR3 is 15 residues. Per germline, CDR1 MNHEY and CDR2 SVGAGI. After removal of 2 bases from V and 6 bases from J, the junction contained 7 bases not matched to a gene. The CDR3 loop reads CASSYKGLAPSEQYF. The CDR3 DNA reads TGTGCCAGCAGTTACAAGGGACTAGCGCCAAGCGAGCAGTACTTC.

The V and J genes are TRBV6-5 and TRBJ1-1; 7 nucleotides match TRBD1. Germline V gene data show CDR1 as MNHEY and CDR2 as SVGAGI. The V and J ends lost 11 bases and 0 bases, in that order; junction bases with no gene match: 6. This CDR3 has 13 residues. CDR3 nucleotide sequence: TGTGCCGGATCGACAGGGATGAACACTGAAGCTTTCTTT. It specifies CAGSTGMNTEAFF.

CDR3 sequence reads: CASSPRTSYEKLFF. The DNA of the CDR3 is TGCGCCAGCAGCCCGCGGACTTCTTATGAAAAACTGTTTTTT. The gene calls are TRBV4-3 and TRBJ1-4; D not resolved. The CDR3 runs to 14 residues. Trimming cost V 4 bases and J 6 bases, with 12 bases left between them. Germline V gene sequence: CDR1 LGHNA, CDR2 YSLEER.

The rearrangement joins TRBV6-6 to TRBJ2-2; 7 positions agree with TRBD1. CDR3 length equals 17 residues. The ends lost 5 bases at V and 2 bases at J; junction bases unmatched: 11. Germline loops: CDR1 MNHNY, CDR2 SVGAGI (reference sequence). This CDR3 reads CASSPPRQGPNTGELFF. For the CDR3, the DNA is TGTGCCAGCAGTCCCCCCCGACAGGGTCCAAACACCGGGGAGCTGTTTTTT.